This T cell receptor beta chain derives from a study of cytomegalovirus exposure and HLA in healthy donors. Study-wide context: Earlier results showed approximately 110 million unique TCR beta sequences derived from approximately 170 million T cells.

PCR amplification relied on 60 Vbeta primers (plus 13 Jbeta primers). The table came from immunoSEQ multiplex PCR; TCRdb's copy has only in-frame clones and leaves some out. The table lists around 99,000 clones, over 65% of them singletons. Study-wide findings and caveats: Several of the most significant clusters were apparently associated with common viral pathogens in a later analysis. Researchers reported in a later analysis that a missense DCLRE1C variant was tied to TCR beta V- and J-gene trimming.

This clone was found once. Antigen: not known. Nominal health characterized the donors when sampled, though unrecorded immune exposures were likely. This clonotype was obtained from a woman aged 40 to 49 in good health and CMV-seropositive. The sequenced sample consisted of PBMCs.

CDR3 bases: TGTGCCTGGAGAAAGGGGGGGGGTTTGGAGACCCAGTACTTC. Its protein is CAWRKGGGLETQYF. The rearrangement joins TRBV30 to TRBJ2-5, with a tentative D call TRBD2 (7 bases). The CDR3 length is 14 residues. The germline V gene encodes CDR1 GTSNPN and CDR2 SVGIG (reference sequence). Trimming cost V 3 bases and J 5 bases, with 16 bases left between them.